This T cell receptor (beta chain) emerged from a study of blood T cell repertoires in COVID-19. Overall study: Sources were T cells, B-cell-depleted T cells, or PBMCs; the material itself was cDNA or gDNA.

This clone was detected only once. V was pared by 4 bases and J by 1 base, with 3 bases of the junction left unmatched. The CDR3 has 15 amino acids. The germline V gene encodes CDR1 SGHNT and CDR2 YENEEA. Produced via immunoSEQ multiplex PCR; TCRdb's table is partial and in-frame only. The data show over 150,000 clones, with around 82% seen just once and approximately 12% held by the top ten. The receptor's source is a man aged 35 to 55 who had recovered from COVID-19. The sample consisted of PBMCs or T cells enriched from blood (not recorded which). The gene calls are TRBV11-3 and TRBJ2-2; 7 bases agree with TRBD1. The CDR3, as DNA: TGTGCCAGCAGCTCCTGGACAGGGAACACCGGGGAGCTGTTTTTT. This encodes CASSSWTGNTGELFF.